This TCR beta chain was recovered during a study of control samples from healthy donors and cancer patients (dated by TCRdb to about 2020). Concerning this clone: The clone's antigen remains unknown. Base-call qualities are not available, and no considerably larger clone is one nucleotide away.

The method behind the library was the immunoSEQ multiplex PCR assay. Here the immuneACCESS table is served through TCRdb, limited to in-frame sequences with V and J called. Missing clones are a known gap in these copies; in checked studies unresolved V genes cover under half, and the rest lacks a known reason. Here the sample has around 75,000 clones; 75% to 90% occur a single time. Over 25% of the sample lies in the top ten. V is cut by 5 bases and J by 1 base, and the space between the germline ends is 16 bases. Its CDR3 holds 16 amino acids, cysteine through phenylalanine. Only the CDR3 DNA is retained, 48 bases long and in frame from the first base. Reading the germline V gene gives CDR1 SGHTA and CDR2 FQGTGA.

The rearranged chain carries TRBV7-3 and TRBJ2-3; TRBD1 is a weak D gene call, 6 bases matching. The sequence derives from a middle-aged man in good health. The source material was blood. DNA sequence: TGTGCCAGCAGCCGCATGGGGGCCCCGGGCACAGATACGCAGTATTTT. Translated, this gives CASSRMGAPGTDTQYF.